The 5 T cell receptor beta chains given below trace back to one sample, sequenced in a study of blood T cell repertoires in COVID-19. Sequencing was performed with immunoSEQ multiplex PCR; in TCRdb, only in-frame clones are kept and a portion is missing. The sample lists roughly 230,000 clones; over 75% were seen once. The sequenced sample was peripheral blood. These receptors came from a man aged 50-59 years with COVID-19, enrolled during active disease.

The rearrangement uses TRBV30 and TRBJ2-1; D is unresolved. The V gene lost 3 bases and the J gene lost 7 bases, with 10 bases spanning the gap. The CDR3 has 12 amino acids. Germline V CDR1 and CDR2: GTSNPN, SVGIG (reference sequence). DNA of the CDR3: TGTGCCTGGAGGTCCTCGGGTAATGAGCAGTTCTTC. Translated: CAWRSSGNEQFF.

The V call is TRBV5-4, the J call TRBJ2-1; 12 nucleotides match TRBD2. V lost 4 bases to trimming and J lost 7 bases; unmatched junction nucleotides: 6. The germline gives CDR1 SGHNT, CDR2 YYREEE (reference sequence). This CDR3 contains 15 residues. CDR3 region: CASSVSSGGENEQFF. CDR3 in DNA: TGTGCCAGCAGCGTTTCTAGCGGGGGGGAAAATGAGCAGTTCTTC.

The V and J genes are TRBV7-2 and TRBJ2-1; the match to TRBD2 covers 8 bases. The CDR3 is 17 amino acids. The junction had 8 bases not matched to a gene; V was cut back by 0 bases and J by 4 bases. Germline CDR1 SGHTA, CDR2 FQGNSA. CDR3 sequence (DNA): TGTGCCAGCAGCTTAGCGCGGGGGCTAGCGGGTTACAATGAGCAGTTCTTC. It is translated as CASSLARGLAGYNEQFF.

The chain carries TRBV21-1 and TRBJ1-1; TRBD1, as called in the table, went unchecked against the DNA. TRBV21-1 is a documented pseudogene. The CDR3 length is 14 residues. The CDR3 spells CASSEGTERCEAFF. For the CDR3, the DNA is TGTGCCAGCAGCGAAGGGACAGAAAGATGTGAAGCTTTCTTT.

The CDR3 bases are TGTGCCTGGAGTGGTTTAAGTTGGCCCAGGGTTGGCGGGGAGCTGTTTTTT. This encodes CAWSGLSWPRVGGELFF. J is TRBJ2-2 and V is TRBV30, with D perhaps TRBD1 (5 bases). The V gene lost 1 base and the J gene lost 7 bases, with 22 bases spanning the gap. The CDR3 covers 17 residues. Germline V lookup: CDR1 GTSNPN, CDR2 SVGIG (reference sequence).